This TCR beta chain was profiled in a study of graft-versus-host responses after intestinal transplantation. The table came from immunoSEQ multiplex PCR; TCRdb's copy has only in-frame clones and leaves some out. The sample holds fewer than 15,000 clones, about two thirds seen once. Tissue processing of the graft released intraepithelial and lamina propria lymphocytes from it. J was trimmed by 5 bases and V by 3 bases; bases with no gene match: 4. Germline V CDR1 and CDR2: MGHRA, YSYEKL. The CDR3 has 15 residues. This chain links TRBV4-1 with TRBJ2-2; TRBD1 aligns across 9 bases. This material consisted of ileum tissue, taken approximately 690 days after intestinal transplantation. The receptor comes from a human patient who received an intestinal transplant, so some T cells may come from the graft donor. The CDR3 region has the DNA TGCGCCAGCAGCCAGACAGGGGGACGGACCGGGGAGCTGTTTTTT. This codes for CASSQTGGRTGELFF.